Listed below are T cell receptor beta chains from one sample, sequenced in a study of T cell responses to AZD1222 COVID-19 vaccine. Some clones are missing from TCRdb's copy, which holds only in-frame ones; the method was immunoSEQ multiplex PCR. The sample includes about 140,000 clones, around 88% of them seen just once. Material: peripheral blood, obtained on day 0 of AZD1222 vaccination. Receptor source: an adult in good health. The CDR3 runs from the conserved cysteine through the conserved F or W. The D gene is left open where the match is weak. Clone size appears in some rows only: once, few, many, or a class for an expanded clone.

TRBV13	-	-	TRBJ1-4	CASSLQGAFNEKLFF	TGTGCCAGCAGCTTGCAAGGGGCTTTTAATGAAAAACTGTTTTTT
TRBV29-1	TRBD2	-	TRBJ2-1	CSVVGLAGYNEQFF	TGCAGCGTGGTGGGACTAGCGGGTTACAATGAGCAGTTCTTC
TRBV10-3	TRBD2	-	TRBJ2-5	CATTGGLAGGPRETQYF	TGTGCCACCACGGGAGGTCTAGCGGGAGGGCCTCGGGAGACCCAGTACTTC
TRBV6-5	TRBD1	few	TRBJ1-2	CASSMTGVPHGYTF	TGTGCCAGCAGTATGACAGGGGTCCCCCATGGCTACACCTTC
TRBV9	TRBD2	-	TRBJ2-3	CASSVLAGGGRDTQYF	TGTGCCAGCAGCGTTTTAGCGGGAGGGGGAAGAGATACGCAGTATTTT
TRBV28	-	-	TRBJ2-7	CASRYGRYEQYF	TGTGCCAGCCGTTACGGGCGCTACGAGCAGTACTTC
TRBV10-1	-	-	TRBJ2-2	CASSDFGTVTETGELFF	TGCGCCAGCAGTGACTTCGGGACCGTTACTGAGACCGGGGAGCTGTTTTTT
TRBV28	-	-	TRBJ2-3	CASSTTRAGTDTQYF	TGTGCCAGCTCTACAACCAGGGCTGGCACAGATACGCAGTATTTT
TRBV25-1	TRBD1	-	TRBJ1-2	CASSGVTGGALFGYTF	TGTGCCAGCAGTGGCGTAACAGGGGGCGCTCTCTTTGGCTACACCTTC
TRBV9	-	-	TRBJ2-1	CASSVGLDNNEQFF	TGTGCCAGCAGCGTTGGTCTAGATAATAATGAGCAGTTCTTC
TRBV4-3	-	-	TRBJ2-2	CASSPYQNTGELFF	TGCGCCAGCAGCCCTTACCAAAACACCGGGGAGCTGTTTTTT
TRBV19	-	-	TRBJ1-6	CASRTGRLLGSPLHF	TGTGCCAGTAGAACAGGGCGTCTCTTGGGTTCACCCCTCCACTTT
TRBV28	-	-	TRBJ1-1	CASSFPRVGRTEAFF	TGTGCCAGCAGTTTTCCCCGGGTGGGGCGGACTGAAGCTTTCTTT
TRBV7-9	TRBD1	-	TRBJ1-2	CASSLVAGQGHYGYTF	TGTGCCAGCAGCTTAGTGGCGGGACAGGGCCACTATGGCTACACCTTC
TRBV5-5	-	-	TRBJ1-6	CASRGGSPLHF	TGTGCCAGCAGGGGTGGTTCACCCCTCCACTTT
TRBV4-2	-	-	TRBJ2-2	CASSQPGQNTGELFF	TGTGCCAGCAGCCAGCCGGGACAGAACACCGGGGAGCTGTTTTTT
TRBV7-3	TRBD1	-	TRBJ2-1	CASGYDRGAFNEQFF	TGTGCCAGCGGCTACGACAGGGGTGCGTTCAATGAGCAGTTCTTC
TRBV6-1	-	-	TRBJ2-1	CASSEPNEQFF	TGTGCCAGCAGTGAACCCAATGAGCAGTTCTTC
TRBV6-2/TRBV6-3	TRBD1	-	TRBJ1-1	CASSDPGQGNTEAFF	TGTGCCAGCAGTGACCCGGGACAGGGGAACACTGAAGCTTTCTTT
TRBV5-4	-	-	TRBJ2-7	CASSLERGAEQYF	TGTGCCAGCAGCTTGGAACGGGGGGCCGAGCAGTACTTC
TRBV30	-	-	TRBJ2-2	CAWSLGLTGELFF	TGTGCCTGGAGTTTAGGGTTGACCGGGGAGCTGTTTTTT
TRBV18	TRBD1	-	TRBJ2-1	CASSPPGQVYNEQFF	TGTGCCAGCTCACCACCGGGACAGGTCTACAATGAGCAGTTCTTC
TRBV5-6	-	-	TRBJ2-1	CASSLSGSSYNEQFF	TGTGCCAGCAGCTTATCGGGGAGCTCCTACAATGAGCAGTTCTTC
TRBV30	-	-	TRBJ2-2	CAWSVVAAGKRTGELFF	TGTGCCTGGAGTGTGGTGGCGGCGGGAAAGCGGACCGGGGAGCTGTTTTTT
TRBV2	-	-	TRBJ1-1	CASSEAHVTEAFF	TGTGCCAGCAGTGAAGCGCACGTCACTGAAGCTTTCTTT
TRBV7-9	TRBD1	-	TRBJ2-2	CASSFDRGTGELFF	TGTGCCAGCAGCTTTGACAGGGGCACCGGGGAGCTGTTTTTT
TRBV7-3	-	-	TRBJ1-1	CASSLLGTQNTEAFF	TGTGCCAGCAGCTTATTGGGGACGCAGAACACTGAAGCTTTCTTT
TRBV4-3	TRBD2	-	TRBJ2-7	CASSHGTSGNPSEQYF	TGCGCCAGCAGCCACGGGACTAGCGGAAACCCTAGCGAGCAGTACTTC
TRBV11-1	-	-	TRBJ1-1	CASRGANLDGTEAFF	TGTGCCAGCCGCGGGGCCAATTTGGATGGCACTGAAGCTTTCTTT
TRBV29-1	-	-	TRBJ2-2	CSVTVNTGELFF	TGCAGCGTCACGGTGAACACCGGGGAGCTGTTTTTT
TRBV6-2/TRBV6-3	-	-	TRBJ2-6	CASSYEGRGANVLTF	TGTGCCAGCAGTTACGAGGGGAGGGGGGCCAACGTCCTGACTTTC
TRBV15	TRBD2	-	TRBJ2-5	CATSRGLAGAGGETQYF	TGTGCCACCAGCAGAGGACTAGCGGGAGCGGGGGGGGAGACCCAGTACTTC
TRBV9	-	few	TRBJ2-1	CASSVVVSYEQFF	TGTGCCAGCAGCGTAGTTGTCAGCTATGAGCAGTTCTTC
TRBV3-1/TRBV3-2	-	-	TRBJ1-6	CASSQGANSPLHF	TGTGCCAGCAGCCAAGGAGCGAATTCACCCCTCCACTTT
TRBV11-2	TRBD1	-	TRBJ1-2	CASSPGQGQSLNYGYTF	TGTGCCAGCAGCCCGGGACAGGGCCAATCCCTTAACTATGGCTACACCTTC
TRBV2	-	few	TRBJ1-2	CASSQSHLYGYTF	TGTGCCAGCAGCCAGTCCCATCTTTATGGCTACACCTTC
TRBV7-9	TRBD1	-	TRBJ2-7	CASSFGQAGGEQYF	TGTGCCAGCAGCTTCGGACAGGCAGGGGGAGAGCAGTACTTC
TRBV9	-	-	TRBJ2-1	CASSVDGITYNEQFF	TGTGCCAGCAGCGTAGACGGGATCACCTACAATGAGCAGTTCTTC
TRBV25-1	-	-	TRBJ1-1	CASSKPNSGAFF	TGTGCCAGCAGTAAACCCAATTCGGGAGCTTTCTTT
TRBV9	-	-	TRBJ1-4	CASSRTPGQRLNEKLFF	TGTGCCAGCAGCCGGACCCCAGGACAGAGGCTCAATGAAAAACTGTTTTTT
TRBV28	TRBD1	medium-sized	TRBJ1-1	CASSTIRQGRVNTEAFF	TGTGCCAGCAGTACAATACGACAGGGTAGGGTAAACACTGAAGCTTTCTTT
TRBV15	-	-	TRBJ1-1	CATSRDLVGGPEAFF	TGTGCCACCAGCAGGGACCTAGTTGGGGGGCCTGAAGCTTTCTTT
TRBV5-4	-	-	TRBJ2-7	CASSLALDYYYEQYF	TGTGCCAGCAGCTTGGCTCTGGACTATTACTACGAGCAGTACTTC
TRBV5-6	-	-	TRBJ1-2	CASSLGREGGYTF	TGTGCCAGCAGCTTGGGTAGGGAAGGAGGCTACACCTTC
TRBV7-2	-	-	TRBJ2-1	CASSLVSSSYNEQFF	TGTGCCAGCAGCTTAGTATCGAGCTCCTACAATGAGCAGTTCTTC
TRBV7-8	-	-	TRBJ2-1	CASRPGGSSYNEQFF	TGTGCCAGCAGGCCCGGCGGCAGCTCCTACAATGAGCAGTTCTTC
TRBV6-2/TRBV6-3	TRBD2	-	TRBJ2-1	CASSLGLAGDEQFF	TGTGCCAGCAGCTTGGGACTAGCGGGAGATGAGCAGTTCTTC
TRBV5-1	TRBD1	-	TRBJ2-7	CASSLAGTVNYEQYF	TGCGCCAGCAGCTTGGCAGGGACAGTGAACTACGAGCAGTACTTC
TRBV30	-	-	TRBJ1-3	CAWSVGSSGNTIYF	TGTGCCTGGAGTGTAGGGAGCTCTGGAAACACCATATATTTT
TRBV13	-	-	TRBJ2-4	CASSLKWDGIQYF	TGTGCCAGCAGCTTAAAGTGGGACGGAATTCAGTACTTC
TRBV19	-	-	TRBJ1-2	CASSPTGYNYGYTF	TGTGCCAGTAGTCCGACAGGTTATAACTATGGCTACACCTTC